These 16 T cell receptor beta chains came from one sample sequenced in a study of T cell changes during pregnancy in multiple sclerosis. TCRdb keeps only in-frame clones here, not all; method: immunoSEQ multiplex PCR. This sample carries about 100,000 clones, 90% to 95% of them seen once, and the ten largest clones take over 0.8%. The sample in question was peripheral blood, obtained before pregnancy. The receptor source for this set is a female donor with multiple sclerosis, enrolled in a pregnancy study.

The rearrangement links TRBV13 to TRBJ2-7, with 12 bases aligning to TRBD2. V dropped 7 bases and J dropped 7; count of bases not matched to a gene: 5. Germline V gene lookup returns CDR1 PRHDT and CDR2 FYEKMQ (reference sequence). The CDR3 runs to 13 residues. The CDR3 sequence is CASTTSGREEQYF. CDR3 nucleotides: TGTGCCAGCACGACTAGCGGGAGAGAAGAGCAGTACTTC.

This chain links TRBV27 with TRBJ2-7; a weak D match, TRBD2 (6 bases). The germline V gene encodes CDR1 MNHEY and CDR2 SMNVEV (reference sequence). V dropped 8 bases and J dropped 5 bases, with 22 bases sitting between them. The CDR3 contains 15 residues. The DNA for the CDR3 is TGTGCCAGCGCGGAGGGGACCCCGAACCCACACGAGCAGTACTTC. As protein: CASAEGTPNPHEQYF.

V is TRBV6-6 and J is TRBJ2-3; possible D gene TRBD2, 5 bases. The CDR3 sequence is 14 residues long. The germline V gene encodes CDR1 MNHNY and CDR2 SVGAGI (reference sequence). Deletions cut 8 bases from V and 2 bases from J, with 14 bases between. In DNA, the CDR3 is TGTGCCAGCCGAGGGTTGGGAGTCACAGATACGCAGTATTTT. It codes for CASRGLGVTDTQYF.

The chain is built from TRBV27 and TRBJ2-7; TRBD1 agrees at 11 bases. The trim removed 5 bases at V and 4 bases at J, leaving 13 bases unmatched. The CDR3 is made up of 17 amino acids. Germline CDR1 is MNHEY and CDR2 is SMNVEV (reference sequence). DNA for the CDR3: TGTGCCAGCAGTCCCGCGGGCCGGACAGGGGGCGGGTACGAGCAGTACTTC. Translated, it gives CASSPAGRTGGGYEQYF.

This sequence joins TRBV4-3 and TRBJ2-1; D perhaps matches TRBD1 (5 bases). Trimming removed 4 bases at V and 10 bases at J, with 14 bases between. Germline-derived CDR1 and CDR2 are LGHNA and YSLEER. This CDR3 is 13 amino acids long. CDR3 DNA sequence: TGCGCCAGCAGCCTCGCTTTAGGGGCCGAGCAGTTCTTC. Translated: CASSLALGAEQFF.

V usage is TRBV11-2 and J usage is TRBJ2-1; 7 bases fit TRBD2. The trim removed 2 bases at V and 0 bases at J, leaving 7 bases unmatched. Per germline, CDR1 SGHAT and CDR2 FQNNGV. CDR3 length equals 17 residues. The CDR3: CASSLIPRGSSYNEQFF. CDR3 in DNA: TGTGCCAGCAGCTTAATTCCGCGGGGGAGCTCCTACAATGAGCAGTTCTTC.

J is TRBJ2-7 and V is TRBV5-8; 11 bases fit TRBD1. The CDR3 loop spans 16 amino acids. Germline loops: CDR1 SGHTS, CDR2 YDEGEE. The trim removed 4 bases at V and 3 bases at J, leaving 9 bases unmatched. CDR3 region: CASSLHSGTGGYEQYF. CDR3 DNA sequence: TGTGCCAGCAGCCTACACTCCGGGACAGGGGGCTACGAGCAGTACTTC.

The chain links TRBV5-1 to TRBJ2-7, with 9 bases fitting TRBD2. V was clipped by 0 bases and J by 4 bases; unmatched bases: 8. The CDR3 consists of 16 residues. CDR1 SGHRS and CDR2 YFSETQ come from the germline V gene. This CDR3 is CASSLGSGSAVYEQYF. CDR3 DNA sequence: TGCGCCAGCAGCTTGGGTAGCGGGAGTGCCGTTTACGAGCAGTACTTC.

This clone was counted once. The chain couples TRBV5-1 to TRBJ1-5; no clear D. The CDR3 is 14 residues long. The V and J ends lost 0 bases and 7 bases respectively, with 11 bases between them. Germline V CDR1 and CDR2: SGHRS, YFSETQ. CDR3 region: CASSLVAGRQPQHF. The CDR3 nucleotides read TGCGCCAGCAGCTTGGTAGCTGGGAGGCAGCCCCAGCATTTT.

Worth noting for this clone: The junction departs from germline at one end; a sequencing error may be responsible. The same CDR3 also results from other DNA sequences found in this sample. The chain links TRBV30 to TRBJ2-7, with unresolved D. The germline gives CDR1 GTSNPN, CDR2 SVGIG (reference sequence). The CDR3 has 15 residues. The DNA of the CDR3 is TGTGCCTGGAGTTTATTGGGCAGTGCCTCCTACGAGCAGTATTTC. It encodes CAWSLLGSASYEQYF.

The rearrangement uses TRBV5-1 and TRBJ2-3; the match to TRBD1 covers 10 bases. Germline V gene lookup returns CDR1 SGHRS and CDR2 YFSETQ. V lost 0 bases and J lost 0; bases outside the gene matches: 13. This CDR3 spans 20 amino acids. CDR3 in amino acids: CASSLESRTGGLGSTDTQYF. DNA of the CDR3: TGCGCCAGCAGCTTGGAAAGTAGGACAGGGGGATTGGGTAGCACAGATACGCAGTATTTT.

This chain connects TRBV9 to TRBJ1-1; 8 bases align to TRBD1. The germline gives CDR1 SGDLS, CDR2 YYNGEE. The CDR3 is made up of 15 amino acids. V shed 0 bases, J shed 5 bases, and the junction held 6 bases outside the gene matches. The CDR3 region has the DNA TGTGCCAGCAGCGTAGGACAGGGGTCGGGAACTGAAGCTTTCTTT. Translation gives CASSVGQGSGTEAFF.

This chain uses TRBV28 with TRBJ1-2; D is ambiguous. The CDR3 is made up of 12 amino acids. Trimming left V 6 bases short and J 0 bases short, with 5 bases between. CDR1 is MDHEN and CDR2 is SYDVKM in the germline V gene. The CDR3 sequence is CASRSANYGYTF. CDR3 DNA sequence: TGTGCCAGCAGGTCAGCTAACTATGGCTACACCTTC.

This chain connects TRBV10-3 to TRBJ1-2; no clear D. Germline V gene data show CDR1 as ENHRY and CDR2 as SYGVKD. V was clipped by 6 bases and J by 1 base, with 15 bases between them. This CDR3 spans 15 amino acids. CDR3 loop: CAIRVPEANNYGYTF. In DNA form, the CDR3 reads TGTGCCATCAGGGTCCCGGAAGCGAATAACTATGGCTACACCTTC.

The V gene is TRBV18, the J gene TRBJ2-1, with 10 bases identical to TRBD2. This CDR3 is 18 amino acids long. J gave up 4 bases and V 5 bases, and 14 bases lay outside the gene matches. The germline CDR1 and CDR2 sequences are KGHSH and LQKENI. The CDR3 loop is CASSRGLSGRMGYNEQFF. The CDR3 DNA follows: TGTGCCAGCTCAAGGGGCCTTAGCGGGAGGATGGGTTACAATGAGCAGTTCTTC. The full variable domain, with the rest looked up from reference TRBV18 and TRBJ2-1, is NAGVMQNPRHLVRRRGQEARLRCSPMKGHSHVYWYRQLPEEGLKFMVYLQKENIIDESGMPKERFSAEFPKEGPSILRIQQVVRGDSAAYFCASSRGLSGRMGYNEQFFGPGTRLTVL.

V and J are TRBV2 and TRBJ2-5; 7 bases line up with TRBD2. The CDR3 extends over 16 amino acids. V was pared by 4 bases and J by 4 bases, with 12 bases of the junction left unmatched. The germline V gene encodes CDR1 SNHLY and CDR2 FYNNEI. The DNA for the CDR3 is TGTGCCAGCAGTGGGATTTGGCGGGAGATGGGAGAGACCCAGTACTTC. This translates into CASSGIWREMGETQYF.